The rows below give T cell receptor beta chains drawn from one sample of a study of persistence of HIV-infected CD4 T cells. Method: immunoSEQ multiplex PCR; TCRdb's copy keeps in-frame clones and lacks some. This table has 30,000 to 45,000 clones, around 90% appearing once. These receptors' targets are unknown. The sample here was CD4+ T cells sorted from PBMCs after roughly 20-hour stimulation, taken from a patient who received antiretroviral therapy. The origin of the receptors is an adult man with HIV who was CMV-seropositive. Each CDR3 is given without its conserved first and last residue. Each record gives: CDR3 protein, V gene, J gene.

ASSLQGRGFQETQY	TRBV7-2	TRBJ2-5
ASSQVTGSSYTGELF	TRBV3-1/TRBV3-2	TRBJ2-2
ASSLSGTNAYEQY	TRBV27	TRBJ2-7
SASGRAITGELF	TRBV20-1	TRBJ2-2
ASSLDRGVSYEQY	TRBV28	TRBJ2-7
ASSSLGRGQDGYT	TRBV5-1	TRBJ1-2
ASSEVEGIRSGNTIY	TRBV6-1	TRBJ1-3
ASSSQTGTVGKNIQY	TRBV9	TRBJ2-4
ASSLVGRGYT	TRBV19	TRBJ1-2
ASSLVGTGIGNTIY	TRBV5-5	TRBJ1-3
ASSQAKNARGQETQY	TRBV3-1/TRBV3-2	TRBJ2-5